The clone carrying this T cell receptor beta chain appeared a few times. Its cognate antigen is unknown. The data were taken from a study of CD8 T cells in acute hepatitis C reinfection. Study observations and caveats: A V04-02/J02-02 clonotype was among about a dozen public ones, independent of outcome. CDR3 sequences shared with other epitopes were rare.

Clones were sequenced by immunoSEQ multiplex PCR, and TCRdb holds only the in-frame ones, with some missing. The repertoire holds 30,000 to 45,000 clones, with 80% to 90% as singletons. Regarding time point: naive CD8 control sorted from an acute-time-point sample. Acute primary HCV infection: positive HCV RNA or antibody test after negative test within 24 weeks. CDR3 size: 13 residues. The germline V gene has CDR1 SGHAT and CDR2 FQNNGV. The germline V and J ends were trimmed by 6 bases and 1 base, with 9 bases remaining between them. This TCR came from a woman aged 18 to 35 who spontaneously cleared hepatitis C infection. The material sequenced was naive CD8+ T cells from PBMCs. J is TRBJ1-1 and V is TRBV11-2, with D possibly matching TRBD1 (5 bases). The CDR3 loop is CASRDTGNTEAFF. The CDR3 bases are TGTGCCAGCAGAGATACAGGGAACACTGAAGCTTTCTTT.